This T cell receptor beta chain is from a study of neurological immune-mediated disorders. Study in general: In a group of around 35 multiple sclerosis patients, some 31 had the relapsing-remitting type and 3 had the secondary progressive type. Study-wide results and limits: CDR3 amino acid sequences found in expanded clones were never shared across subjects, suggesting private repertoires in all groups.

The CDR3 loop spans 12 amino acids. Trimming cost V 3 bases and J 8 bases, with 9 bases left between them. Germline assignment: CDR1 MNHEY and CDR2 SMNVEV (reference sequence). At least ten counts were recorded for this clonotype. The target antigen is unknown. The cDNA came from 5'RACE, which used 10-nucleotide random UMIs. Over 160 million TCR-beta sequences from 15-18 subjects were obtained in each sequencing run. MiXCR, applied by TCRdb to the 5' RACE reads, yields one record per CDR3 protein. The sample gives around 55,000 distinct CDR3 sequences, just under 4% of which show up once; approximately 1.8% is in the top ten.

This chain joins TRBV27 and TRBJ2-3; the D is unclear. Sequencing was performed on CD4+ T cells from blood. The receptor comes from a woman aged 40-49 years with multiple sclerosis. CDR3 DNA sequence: TGTGCCAGCAGTTTCCGAGGCGGTACGCAGTATTTT. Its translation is CASSFRGGTQYF.